This T cell receptor (beta chain) was sequenced for a study of blood T cell repertoires in COVID-19. Study details: In each case, the material was cDNA or gDNA derived from T cells, B-cell-depleted T cells, or PBMCs.

In the authors' methods: Quantification of nucleated cells was approximated via reference gene primer amplification. Sequencing was performed with immunoSEQ multiplex PCR; in TCRdb, only in-frame clones are kept and a portion is missing. V and J calls and clone size are given by that table; D and trimming were obtained from the DNA. The table has approximately 210,000 clones, around four fifths seen once. Germline assignment: CDR1 SGHRS and CDR2 YFSETQ. The CDR3 sequence is 13 residues long. V lost 0 bases and J 8 bases, leaving 11 bases between the germline ends. This receptor was taken from a woman aged 65 to 85 with active or convalescent COVID-19. The specimen was peripheral blood. This sequence joins TRBV5-1 and TRBJ1-1; D is ambiguous. Here the CDR3 DNA reads TGCGCCAGCAGCTTGGTGGTCGGGGAAGAAGCTTTCTTT. Translated, it gives CASSLVVGEEAFF.